Listed below are T cell receptor beta chains from one sample, sequenced in a study of T cell repertoires in cytomegalovirus infection. These TCRs' antigens remain unknown. TCRdb used MiXCR to reprocess the reads, holding one entry per CDR3 protein. The sample consists of hundreds of thousands of distinct CDR3 sequences, 30% to 35% of them appearing once. The specimen was cultured CD8+ T cells from PBMCs, collected from culture after CMV antigen stimulation. These receptors were collected from a human donor in good health (CMV status not recorded). Some clones in this sample may be carry-over from other donors' samples. The conserved cysteine and the conserved F or W are not part of the CDR3 here.

v_call,cdr3_aa
TRBV19,ASSGRGRNTEAF
TRBV12-3/TRBV12-4,ASSSDRGRGSPLH
TRBV4-1,ASSQERVAWAGELF
TRBV10-3,AIWTDTNYGYT
TRBV7-6,ASSSKGGVDIQY
TRBV27,ASRFVGELF
TRBV19,ASSIDGRGDNEQF
TRBV11-2,VSSPGQGTDTDTQY
TRBV20-1,SARKDLRETQY
TRBV7-2,ASSKGLAGAPLEETQY
TRBV7-6,ASSSLTSTGTDTQY
TRBV7-9,ASRQQETQY
TRBV6-4,ASSVISGGTDTQY
TRBV27,ASTLRWGPTAALH
TRBV19,ASSISREKAQY
TRBV11-2,ASRPGGPNTGELF
TRBV13,ASSLGAGGAPEAF
TRBV7-4,AGQGAALTGELF
TRBV7-4,ASSLGPGHEQY
TRBV7-7,ASSSRLAKETQY
TRBV7-9,ASDDRGNYGYT
TRBV7-9,ASSEGGGALYNEQF
TRBV6-6,ASNPNSRLGNTEAF
TRBV20-1,SVWTGEVYEQY
TRBV19,ASSMRSGTEAF
TRBV6-6,ASSYSISPRTQHNTEAF
TRBV27,ASSFQALGEQF
TRBV12-3/TRBV12-4,ASSLSFGGYTEAF
TRBV7-6,ASSLNIPGQGPEKLF
TRBV7-9,ASSLGGQPYNEQY
TRBV7-9,ASSLGPRSANEKLF
TRBV6-1,ASSEWMGAMNTEAF
TRBV10-2,ASSETGSREKLF
TRBV7-9,ASSFRTGSEATEAF
TRBV7-9,ASSLGQGAATNEKLF
TRBV10-2,ASSVPGAPREKLF
TRBV10-3,AISESSGGEQY
TRBV7-2,ASSFLHVNSPLH
TRBV7-3,ASSSGATSSYNEQF
TRBV6-1,ASSHRAGSNQPQH
TRBV2,ASSAVETQY
TRBV7-9,ASSPWDSGYEQY
TRBV7-9,ASSLAGTGDAF
TRBV28,ASSSPSGGEHHEQF
TRBV7-8,ASTAYPAVYEQY
TRBV27,ASSLSRTGGMGAF
TRBV7-6,ASSSSGGTGYYNEQF
TRBV12-3/TRBV12-4,ASSSAGTVFNQPQH
TRBV24-1,ATSDFPGGAKETQY
TRBV28,ASSWTGTNQPQH
TRBV9,ASSELAGGLQETQY